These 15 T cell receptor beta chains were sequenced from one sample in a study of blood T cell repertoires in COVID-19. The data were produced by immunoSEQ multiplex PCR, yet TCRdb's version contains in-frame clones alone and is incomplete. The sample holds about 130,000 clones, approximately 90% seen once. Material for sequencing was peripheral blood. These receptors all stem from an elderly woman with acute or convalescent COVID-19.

This chain's CDR3 is CASSSDRSSTDTQYF. The CDR3 bases are TGTGCCAGCAGCTCTGACAGGTCTAGCACAGATACGCAGTATTTT. This chain links TRBV7-2 with TRBJ2-3, with D tentatively TRBD1 (6 bases). The CDR3 has 15 amino acids. Trimming pared 4 bases from V and 0 bases from J, leaving 11 bases between. Germline CDR1 reads SGHTA; CDR2 reads FQGNSA.

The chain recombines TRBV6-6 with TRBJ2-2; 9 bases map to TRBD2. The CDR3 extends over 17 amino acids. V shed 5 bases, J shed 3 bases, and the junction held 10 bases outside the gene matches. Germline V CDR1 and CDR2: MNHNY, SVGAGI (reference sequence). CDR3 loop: CASSLGSGGGDTGELFF. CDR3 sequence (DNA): TGTGCCAGCAGTCTGGGTAGCGGGGGCGGCGACACCGGGGAGCTGTTTTTT.

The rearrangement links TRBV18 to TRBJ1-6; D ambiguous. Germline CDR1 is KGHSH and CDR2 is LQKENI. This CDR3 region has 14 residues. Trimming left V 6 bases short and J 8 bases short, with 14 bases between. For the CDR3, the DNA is TGTGCCAGCTCTGTACCCGGGGTCGATTCACCCCTCCACTTT. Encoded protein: CASSVPGVDSPLHF.

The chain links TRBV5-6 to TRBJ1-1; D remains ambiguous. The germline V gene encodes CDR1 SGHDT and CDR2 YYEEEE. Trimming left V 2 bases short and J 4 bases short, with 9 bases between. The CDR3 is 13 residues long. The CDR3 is CASSFAGFTEAFF. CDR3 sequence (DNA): TGTGCCAGCAGCTTCGCGGGGTTCACTGAAGCTTTCTTT.

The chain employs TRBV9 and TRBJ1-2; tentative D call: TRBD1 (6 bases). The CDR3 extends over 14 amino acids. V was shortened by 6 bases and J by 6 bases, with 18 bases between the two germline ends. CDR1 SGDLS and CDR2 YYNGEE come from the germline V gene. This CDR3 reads CASNPGQPRDGYTF. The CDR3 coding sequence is TGTGCCAGCAATCCCGGACAGCCAAGGGATGGCTACACCTTC.

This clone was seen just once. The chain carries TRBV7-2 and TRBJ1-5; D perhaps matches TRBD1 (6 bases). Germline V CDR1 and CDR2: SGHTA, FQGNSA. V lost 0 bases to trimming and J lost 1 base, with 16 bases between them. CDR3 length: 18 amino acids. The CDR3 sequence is CASSLAGLGAGSNQPQHF. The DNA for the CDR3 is TGTGCCAGCAGCTTAGCCGGTTTGGGGGCAGGGAGCAATCAGCCCCAGCATTTT.

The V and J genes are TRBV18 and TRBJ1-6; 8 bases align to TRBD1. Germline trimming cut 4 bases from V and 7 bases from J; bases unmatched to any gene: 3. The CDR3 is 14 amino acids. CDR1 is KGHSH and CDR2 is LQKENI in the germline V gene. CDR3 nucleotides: TGTGCCAGCTCACGGGACAGGCCGAATTCACCCCTCCACTTT. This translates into CASSRDRPNSPLHF.

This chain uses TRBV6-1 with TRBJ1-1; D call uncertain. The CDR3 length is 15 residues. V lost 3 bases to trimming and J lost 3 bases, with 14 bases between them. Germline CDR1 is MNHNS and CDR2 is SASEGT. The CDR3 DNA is TGTGCCAGCAGTGACGTATCGAGGCCCTACACTGAAGCTTTCTTT. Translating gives CASSDVSRPYTEAFF.

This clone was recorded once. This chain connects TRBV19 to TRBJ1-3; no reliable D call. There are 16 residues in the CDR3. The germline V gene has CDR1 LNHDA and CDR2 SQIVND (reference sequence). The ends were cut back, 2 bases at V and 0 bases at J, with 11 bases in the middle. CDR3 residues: CASSIPLPSSGNTIYF. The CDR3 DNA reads TGTGCCAGTAGTATACCACTCCCGAGCTCTGGAAACACCATATATTTT.

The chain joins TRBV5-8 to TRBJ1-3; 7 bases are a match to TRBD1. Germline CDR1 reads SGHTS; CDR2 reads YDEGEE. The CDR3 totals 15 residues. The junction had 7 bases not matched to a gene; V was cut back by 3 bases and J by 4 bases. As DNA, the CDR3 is TGTGCCAGCAGCTCTATCGACAGGGTGGGAAACACCATATATTTT. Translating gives CASSSIDRVGNTIYF.

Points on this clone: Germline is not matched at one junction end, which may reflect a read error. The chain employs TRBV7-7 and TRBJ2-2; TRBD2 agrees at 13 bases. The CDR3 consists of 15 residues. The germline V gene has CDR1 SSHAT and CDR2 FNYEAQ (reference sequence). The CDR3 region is CASSPGLAGAGELFF. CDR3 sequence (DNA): TGTGCTAGCAGCCCCGGACTAGCGGGAGCCGGGGAGCTGTTTTTT.

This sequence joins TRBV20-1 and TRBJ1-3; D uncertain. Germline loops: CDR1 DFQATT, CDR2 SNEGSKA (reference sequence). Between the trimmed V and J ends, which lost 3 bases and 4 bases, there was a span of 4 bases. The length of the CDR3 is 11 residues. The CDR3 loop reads CSASLGNTIYF. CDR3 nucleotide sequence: TGCAGTGCTAGTCTAGGAAACACCATATATTTT.

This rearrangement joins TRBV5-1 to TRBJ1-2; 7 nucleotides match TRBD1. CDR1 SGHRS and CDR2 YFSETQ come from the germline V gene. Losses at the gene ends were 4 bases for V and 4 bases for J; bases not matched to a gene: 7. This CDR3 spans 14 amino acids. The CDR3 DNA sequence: TGCGCCAGCAGCGACCCGGGACAGACCTATGGCTACACCTTC. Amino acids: CASSDPGQTYGYTF.

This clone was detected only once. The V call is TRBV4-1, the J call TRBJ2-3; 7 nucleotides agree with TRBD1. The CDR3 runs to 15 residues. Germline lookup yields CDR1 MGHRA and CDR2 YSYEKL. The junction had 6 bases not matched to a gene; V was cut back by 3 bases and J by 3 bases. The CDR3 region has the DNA TGCGCCAGCAGCCAGGGACAGTGGAGGACAGATACGCAGTATTTT. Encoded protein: CASSQGQWRTDTQYF.

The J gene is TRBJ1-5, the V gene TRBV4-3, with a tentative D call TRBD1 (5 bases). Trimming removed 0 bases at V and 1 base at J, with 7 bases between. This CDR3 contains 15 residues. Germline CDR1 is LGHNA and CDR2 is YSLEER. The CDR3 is CASSQDAGSNQPQHF. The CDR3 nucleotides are TGCGCCAGCAGCCAAGATGCAGGGAGCAATCAGCCCCAGCATTTT.